This T cell receptor (beta chain) was identified in a study of T cell responses to AZD1222 COVID-19 vaccine. Study conclusions and caveats: The study reported that nearly half of spike-specific TCRs target unmutated variant regions.

Produced via immunoSEQ multiplex PCR; TCRdb's table is partial and in-frame only. This sample has 90,000 to 150,000 clones, with around 90% found just once. This clone appeared a single time. The target antigen is unknown. CDR3 length equals 16 residues. Germline CDR1 is SGHVS and CDR2 is FNYEAQ. Trimming removed 1 base from V and 2 bases from J, with 13 bases in between. The chain couples TRBV7-6 to TRBJ2-3; D might be TRBD2 (5 bases). This receptor was taken from an adult who received the AZD1222 COVID-19 vaccine. The specimen comprised peripheral blood, sampled 28 days after the second AZD1222 dose. The CDR3 spells CASSLVRGGITDTQYF. In DNA form, the CDR3 reads TGTGCCAGCAGCTTAGTGCGTGGAGGAATCACAGATACGCAGTATTTT.